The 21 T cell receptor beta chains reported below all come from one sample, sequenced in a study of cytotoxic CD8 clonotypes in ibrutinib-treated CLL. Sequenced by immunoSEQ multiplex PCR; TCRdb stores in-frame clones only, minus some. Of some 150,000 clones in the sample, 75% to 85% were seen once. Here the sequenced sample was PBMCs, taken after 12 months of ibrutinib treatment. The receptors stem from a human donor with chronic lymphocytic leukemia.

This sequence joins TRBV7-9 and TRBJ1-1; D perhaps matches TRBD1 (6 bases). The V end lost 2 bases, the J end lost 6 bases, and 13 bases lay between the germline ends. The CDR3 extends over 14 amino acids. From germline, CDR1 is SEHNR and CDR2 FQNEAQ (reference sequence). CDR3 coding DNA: TGTGCCAGCAGCTTACTACCACACAGGGCTGAAGCTTTCTTT. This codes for CASSLLPHRAEAFF.

CDR3: CASMIAGGPTDTQYF. Here the CDR3 DNA reads TGTGCCAGCATGATAGCGGGAGGACCCACAGATACGCAGTATTTT. The V gene is TRBV27, the J gene TRBJ2-3, with 10 positions matching TRBD2. In germline, CDR1 is MNHEY, CDR2 SMNVEV (reference sequence). Trimming cost V 7 bases and J 2 bases; bases outside gene matches: 6. CDR3 length: 15 residues.

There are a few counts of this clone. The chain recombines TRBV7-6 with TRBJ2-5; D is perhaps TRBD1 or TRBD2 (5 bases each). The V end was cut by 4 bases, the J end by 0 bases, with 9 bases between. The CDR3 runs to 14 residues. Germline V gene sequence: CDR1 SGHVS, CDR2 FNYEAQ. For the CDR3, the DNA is TGTGCCAGCAGCTCGGGGCCTAACCAAGAGACCCAGTACTTC. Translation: CASSSGPNQETQYF.

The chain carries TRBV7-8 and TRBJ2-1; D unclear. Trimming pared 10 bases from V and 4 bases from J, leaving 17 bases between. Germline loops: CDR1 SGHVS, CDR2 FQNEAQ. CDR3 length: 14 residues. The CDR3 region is CATSVWAGYNEQFF. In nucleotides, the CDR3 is TGTGCCACATCCGTGTGGGCCGGTTACAATGAGCAGTTCTTC.

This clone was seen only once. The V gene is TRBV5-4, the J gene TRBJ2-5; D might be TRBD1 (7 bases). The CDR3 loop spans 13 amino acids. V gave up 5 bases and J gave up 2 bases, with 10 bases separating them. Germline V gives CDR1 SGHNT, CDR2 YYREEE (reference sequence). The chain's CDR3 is CASREGQQETQYF. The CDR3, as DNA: TGTGCCAGCAGGGAGGGACAGCAAGAGACCCAGTACTTC.

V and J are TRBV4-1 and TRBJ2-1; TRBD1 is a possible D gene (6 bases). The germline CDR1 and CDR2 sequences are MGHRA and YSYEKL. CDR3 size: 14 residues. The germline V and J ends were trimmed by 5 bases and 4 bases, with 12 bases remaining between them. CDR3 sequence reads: CASSRDNFYNEQFF. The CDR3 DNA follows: TGCGCCAGCAGCAGGGACAACTTTTACAATGAGCAGTTCTTC.

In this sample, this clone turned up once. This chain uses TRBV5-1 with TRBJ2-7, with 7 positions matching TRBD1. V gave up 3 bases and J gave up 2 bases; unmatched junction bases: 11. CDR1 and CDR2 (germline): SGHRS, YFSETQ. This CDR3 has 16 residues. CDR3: CASSSRTGDSPYEQYF. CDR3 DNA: TGCGCCAGCAGCTCCCGGACAGGTGATTCCCCCTACGAGCAGTACTTC.

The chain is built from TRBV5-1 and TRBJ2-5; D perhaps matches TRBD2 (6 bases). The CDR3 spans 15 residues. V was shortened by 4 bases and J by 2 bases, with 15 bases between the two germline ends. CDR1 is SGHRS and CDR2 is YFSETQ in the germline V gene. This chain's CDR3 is CASSRIIGGQETQYF. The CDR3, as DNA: TGCGCCAGCAGCAGGATCATCGGGGGACAAGAGACCCAGTACTTC.

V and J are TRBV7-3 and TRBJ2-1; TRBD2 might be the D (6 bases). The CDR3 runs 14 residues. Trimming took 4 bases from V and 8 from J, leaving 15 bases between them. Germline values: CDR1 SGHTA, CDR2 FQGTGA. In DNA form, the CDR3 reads TGTGCCAGCAGCTACGGGACTCTCCCCTATGAGCAGTTCTTC. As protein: CASSYGTLPYEQFF.

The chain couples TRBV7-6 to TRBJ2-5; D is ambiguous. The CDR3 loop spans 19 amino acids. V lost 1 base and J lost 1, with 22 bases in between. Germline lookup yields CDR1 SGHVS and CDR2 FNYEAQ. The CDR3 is CASSLVAGSGPRIQETQYF. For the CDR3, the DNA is TGTGCCAGCAGCTTAGTCGCTGGTAGTGGACCCCGAATCCAAGAGACCCAGTACTTC.

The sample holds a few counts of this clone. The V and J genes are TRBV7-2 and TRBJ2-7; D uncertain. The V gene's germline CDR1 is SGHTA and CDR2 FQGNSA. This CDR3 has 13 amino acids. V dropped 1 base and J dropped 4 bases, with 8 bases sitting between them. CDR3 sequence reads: CASSLGTWYEQYF. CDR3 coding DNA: TGTGCCAGCAGCTTAGGGACGTGGTACGAGCAGTACTTC.

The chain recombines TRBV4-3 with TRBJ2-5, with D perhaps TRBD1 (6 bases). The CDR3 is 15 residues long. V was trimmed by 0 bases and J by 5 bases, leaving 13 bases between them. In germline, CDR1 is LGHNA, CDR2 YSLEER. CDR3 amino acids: CASSQEPGRGETQYF. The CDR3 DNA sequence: TGCGCCAGCAGCCAAGAGCCGGGAAGGGGGGAGACCCAGTACTTC.

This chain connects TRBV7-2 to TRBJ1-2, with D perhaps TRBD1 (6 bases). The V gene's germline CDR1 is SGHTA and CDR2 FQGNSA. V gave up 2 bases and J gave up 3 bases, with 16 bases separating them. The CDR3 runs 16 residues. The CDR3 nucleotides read TGTGCCAGCAGCTTAACGGCGGGGGCAAACGACTATGGCTACACCTTC. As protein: CASSLTAGANDYGYTF.

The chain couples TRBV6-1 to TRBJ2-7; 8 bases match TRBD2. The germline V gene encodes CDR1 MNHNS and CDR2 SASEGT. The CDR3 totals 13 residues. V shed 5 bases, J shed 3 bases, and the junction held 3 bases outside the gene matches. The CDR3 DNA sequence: TGTGCCAGCAGTAGCGGGAGTGTCTACGAGCAGTACTTC. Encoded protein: CASSSGSVYEQYF.

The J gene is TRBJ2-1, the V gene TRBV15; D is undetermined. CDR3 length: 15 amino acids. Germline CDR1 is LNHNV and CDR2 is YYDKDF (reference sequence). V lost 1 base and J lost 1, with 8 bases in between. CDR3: CATSRAQTSYNEQFF. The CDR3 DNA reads TGTGCCACCAGCAGAGCCCAGACTTCCTACAATGAGCAGTTCTTC.

The CDR3 bases are TGTGCCAGTAGCCCCTCTTTGGCAGTACAAGAGACCCAGTACTTC. This codes for CASSPSLAVQETQYF. The rearrangement links TRBV19 to TRBJ2-5; D call uncertain. Germline V gene lookup returns CDR1 LNHDA and CDR2 SQIVND (reference sequence). V was pared by 6 bases and J by 2 bases, with 16 bases between. The CDR3 covers 15 residues.

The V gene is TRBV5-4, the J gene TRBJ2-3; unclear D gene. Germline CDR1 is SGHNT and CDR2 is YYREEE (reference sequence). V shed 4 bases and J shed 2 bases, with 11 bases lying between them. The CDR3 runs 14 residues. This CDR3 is CASSLRVPTDTQYF. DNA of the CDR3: TGTGCCAGCAGCCTCCGGGTCCCCACAGATACGCAGTATTTT.

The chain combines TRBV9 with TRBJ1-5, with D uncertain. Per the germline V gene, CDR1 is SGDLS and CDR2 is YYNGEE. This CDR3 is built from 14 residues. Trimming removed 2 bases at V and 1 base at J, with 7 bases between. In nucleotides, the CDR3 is TGTGCCAGCAGCGTCGCAGAGAGCAATCAGCCCCAGCATTTT. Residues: CASSVAESNQPQHF.

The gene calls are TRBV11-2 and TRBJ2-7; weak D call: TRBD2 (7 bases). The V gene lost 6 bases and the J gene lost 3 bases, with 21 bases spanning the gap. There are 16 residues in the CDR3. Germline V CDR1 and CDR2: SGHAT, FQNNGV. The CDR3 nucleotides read TGTGCCAGCAGTCAGGATAGGGGGGGAGCTGGCTACGAGCAGTACTTC. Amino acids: CASSQDRGGAGYEQYF.

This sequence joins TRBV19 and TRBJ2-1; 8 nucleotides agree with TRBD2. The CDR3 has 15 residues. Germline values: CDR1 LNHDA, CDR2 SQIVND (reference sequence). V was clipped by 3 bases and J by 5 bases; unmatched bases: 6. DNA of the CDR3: TGTGCCAGTAGTATCGTTAGCGGGAACGACAATGAGCAGTTCTTC. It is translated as CASSIVSGNDNEQFF.

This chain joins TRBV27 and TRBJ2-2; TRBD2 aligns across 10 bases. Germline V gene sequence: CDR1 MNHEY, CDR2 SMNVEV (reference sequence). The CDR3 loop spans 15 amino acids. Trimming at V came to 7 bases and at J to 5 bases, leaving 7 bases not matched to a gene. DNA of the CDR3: TGTGCCAGCAACAGGGCTAGCGGGAGAACCGGGGAGCTGTTTTTT. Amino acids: CASNRASGRTGELFF.